Below, 27 T cell receptor beta chains from the same sample are listed, as sequenced in a study of T cells in Graves' hyperthyroidism and ophthalmopathy. Amplification yielded TCR beta CDR3 regions, with RNA transcripts as the source. During a first-round RT-PCR of the TCR CDR3, the HTBI primer set was used. TCRdb used MiXCR to reprocess the multiplex PCR reads, holding one entry per CDR3 protein. The sample consists of about 480,000 distinct CDR3 sequences, roughly 23% of them appearing once. The specimen sequenced was blood. These TCRs come from a woman in her 70s with Graves' ophthalmopathy.

This clonotype was recorded at least ten times. The genes are TRBV2 and TRBJ1-1, with no clear D. The V end was cut by 1 base, the J end by 11 bases, with 14 bases between. Looked up from germline, CDR1 is SNHLY and CDR2 is FYNNEI. The CDR3 sequence is 13 residues long. CDR3 in DNA: TGTGCCAGCAGTGAAGGAGGAAGCCGGCAGGCTTTCTTT. Encoded protein: CASSEGGSRQAFF.

V gene TRBV12-5 combines with J gene TRBJ1-5, with a tentative D call TRBD1 (6 bases). V shed 5 bases and J shed 3 bases, with 8 bases lying between them. Germline CDR1 LGHNT, CDR2 FRNRAP. There are 13 residues in the CDR3. CDR3 bases: TGTGCTAGTGGTGACAGGTTCAATCAGCCCCAGCATTTT. Protein sequence: CASGDRFNQPQHF. The entire variable domain, with the rest obtained from reference TRBV12-5 and TRBJ1-5, is as follows: DARVTQTPRHKVTEMGQEVTMRCQPILGHNTVFWYRQTMMQGLELLAYFRNRAPLDDSGMPKDRFSAEMPDATLATLKIQPSEPRDSAVYFCASGDRFNQPQHFGDGTRLSIL.

The chain recombines TRBV6-2 or TRBV6-3 with TRBJ2-1; TRBD1 agrees at 7 bases. The germline CDR1 and CDR2 sequences are MNHEY and SVGEGT. CDR3 size: 14 residues. The J segment lost 9 bases and the V segment lost 2 bases, leaving 7 bases of the junction unmatched. DNA for the CDR3: TGTGCCAGCAGTTACCTAAGACAGGGTTCTGAGCAGTTCTTC. Protein sequence: CASSYLRQGSEQFF.

Regarding this clonotype: Just one base apart from a much larger clone, this may be a read error. The chain recombines TRBV3-1 with TRBJ2-7; TRBD1 might be the D (6 bases). This CDR3 spans 14 amino acids. CDR1 and CDR2 (germline): LGHDT, YNNKEL (reference sequence). For the CDR3, the DNA is TGTGCCAACAGCCAAACACAGGGTATCCACGAGCAGTACTTC. Its translation is CANSQTQGIHEQYF.

This clonotype was seen many times. J is TRBJ1-1 and V is TRBV7-9; the D gene is possibly TRBD1 (5 bases). With 0 bases removed from V and 1 base from J, the gap between germline ends came to 12 bases. There are 16 residues in the CDR3. Germline V gene lookup returns CDR1 SEHNR and CDR2 FQNEAQ (reference sequence). The CDR3 protein is CASSLAGGRKNTEAFF. The CDR3 region has the DNA TGTGCCAGCAGCTTAGCGGGGGGACGGAAGAACACTGAAGCTTTCTTT.

This clonotype turned up a few times. The CDR3 sequence: CASSPDRVPNQPQHF. The CDR3 DNA follows: TGTGCCAGCAGTCCCGACAGGGTACCCAATCAGCCCCAGCATTTT. V usage is TRBV6-1 and J usage is TRBJ1-5, with TRBD1 matching 7 bases. There are 15 residues in the CDR3. Germline CDR1 MNHNS, CDR2 SASEGT. The V segment lost 5 bases and the J segment 3 bases; nucleotides outside the gene matches: 7.

This clonotype was picked up a small number of times. The chain carries TRBV27 and TRBJ2-7, with TRBD1 matching over 9 bases. The CDR3 runs 17 residues. V dropped 9 bases and J dropped 6; count of bases not matched to a gene: 21. Per the germline V gene, CDR1 is MNHEY and CDR2 is SMNVEV (reference sequence). This CDR3 reads CARDLRDRVLLVCEQYF. The CDR3 DNA follows: TGTGCCAGGGATCTGAGGGACAGGGTTCTCCTAGTATGCGAGCAGTACTTC.

This clonotype was detected a few times. This chain uses TRBV7-2 with TRBJ2-2; 8 nucleotides match TRBD2. This CDR3 has 16 residues. V lost 5 bases, J lost 6 bases, and 11 bases stayed unmatched. Germline CDR1 reads SGHTA; CDR2 reads FQGNSA. The CDR3 coding sequence is TGTGCCAGCAGCCTCCCTCGGGGGGGCTCTCCCGGGGAGCTGTTTTTT. As protein: CASSLPRGGSPGELFF.

This clonotype turned up a few times. The chain links TRBV11-2 to TRBJ1-2; maybe TRBD1 (6 bases). Per germline, CDR1 SGHAT and CDR2 FQNNGV. The CDR3 runs to 14 residues. Trimming removed 5 bases from V and 6 bases from J, with 16 bases in between. The CDR3 DNA reads as TGTGCCAGCAGCGCACTCAGGGGTTTTGATGGCTACACCTTC. Translation gives CASSALRGFDGYTF. Full variable domain (outside the CDR3, taken from reference TRBV11-2 and TRBJ1-2): EAGVAQSPRYKIIEKRQSVAFWCNPISGHATLYWYQQILGQGPKLLIQFQNNGVVDDSQLPKDRFSAERLKGVDSTLKIQPAKLEDSAVYLCASSALRGFDGYTFGSGTRLTVV.

This clonotype was counted only a few times. This chain's CDR3 is CASSRQRKNSGNTIYF. CDR3 sequence (DNA): TGTGCCAGCAGCCGTCAGAGAAAAAACTCTGGAAACACCATATATTTT. This chain joins TRBV3-1 and TRBJ1-3; D call uncertain. CDR1 and CDR2 (germline): LGHDT, YNNKEL (reference sequence). This CDR3 spans 16 amino acids. V dropped 4 bases and J dropped 0 bases, with 13 bases sitting between them. Variable domain in full (rest from reference TRBV3-1 and TRBJ1-3): DTAVSQTPKYLVTQMGNDKSIKCEQNLGHDTMYWYKQDSKKFLKIMFSYNNKELIINETVPNRFSPKSPDKAHLNLHINSLELGDSAVYFCASSRQRKNSGNTIYFGEGSWLTVV.

There are a few counts of this clonotype. V usage is TRBV7-8 and J usage is TRBJ1-4, with D maybe TRBD1 (5 bases). This CDR3 comprises 16 residues. V was cut by 6 bases and J by 3 bases, with 17 bases left in between. Germline V gene lookup returns CDR1 SGHVS and CDR2 FQNEAQ. As DNA, the CDR3 is TGTGCCAGCAGTAGGCTTACGGGACCGCCTAATGAAAAACTGTTTTTT. Translation: CASSRLTGPPNEKLFF.

The sample holds a few counts of this clonotype. The chain uses TRBV19 and TRBJ2-5, with 12 bases lining up with TRBD1. The V and J ends lost 5 bases and 2 bases, in that order; junction bases with no gene match: 3. Looked up from germline, CDR1 is LNHDA and CDR2 is SQIVND (reference sequence). This CDR3 is built from 15 residues. The CDR3 spells CASSPGQGAQETQYF. CDR3 DNA sequence: TGTGCCAGTAGTCCGGGACAGGGGGCTCAAGAGACCCAGTACTTC.

This clonotype was seen ten or more times. Here the CDR3 reads CASTDIYEQYF. In DNA, the CDR3 is TGTGCCAGCACAGACATCTACGAGCAGTACTTC. The genes are TRBV28 and TRBJ2-7; D gene unclear. CDR3 size: 11 residues. Trimming cost V 7 bases and J 3 bases, with 7 bases left between them. CDR1 and CDR2 (germline): MDHEN, SYDVKM.

This chain links TRBV27 with TRBJ1-1, with D perhaps matching TRBD1 (6 bases). The V end lost 9 bases, the J end lost 7 bases, and 21 bases lay between the germline ends. The germline CDR1 and CDR2 sequences are MNHEY and SMNVEV (reference sequence). This CDR3 region has 14 residues. The DNA for the CDR3 is TGTGCCAGTGGGTCAGGACAGTCTAAACTTGAAGCTTTCTTT. Its protein is CASGSGQSKLEAFF.

This clonotype showed up just a few times. The genes are TRBV3-1 and TRBJ1-1; TRBD1 is a possible D gene (5 bases). The V end was cut by 4 bases, the J end by 1 base, with 16 bases between. Per the germline V gene, CDR1 is LGHDT and CDR2 is YNNKEL (reference sequence). This CDR3 contains 16 residues. CDR3 sequence: CASSPHGDPRNTEAFF. The DNA of the CDR3 is TGTGCCAGCAGCCCGCACGGGGACCCCCGGAACACTGAAGCTTTCTTT.

V is TRBV24-1 and J is TRBJ2-1; D not certain. The V end was cut by 7 bases, the J end by 12 bases, with 15 bases between. The CDR3 is 12 residues long. Germline V lookup: CDR1 KGHDR, CDR2 SFDVKD. Here the CDR3 reads CATSQGPLRQFF. CDR3 in DNA: TGTGCCACCAGCCAAGGCCCGCTTCGGCAGTTCTTC.

This clonotype was seen ten or more times. The chain recombines TRBV12-3 or TRBV12-4 with TRBJ2-3; 7 bases line up with TRBD2. V shed 7 bases and J 6 bases; nucleotides not matched to a gene: 13. This CDR3 comprises 15 residues. The CDR3 DNA follows: TGTGCCAGCACCTCCTCACGGGAGGTGGTGGATACGCAGTATTTT. Amino acids: CASTSSREVVDTQYF.

This clonotype came up many times. The V and J genes are TRBV2 and TRBJ2-1; weak D call: TRBD2 (6 bases). With 10 bases removed from V and 7 bases from J, the gap between germline ends came to 14 bases. CDR3 size: 12 residues. CDR1 SNHLY and CDR2 FYNNEI come from the germline V gene. CDR3 region: CAIRDLTNEQFF. The CDR3 nucleotides are TGTGCCATTAGGGACTTAACAAATGAGCAGTTCTTC.

Only a few counts were recorded for this clonotype. V usage is TRBV15 and J usage is TRBJ2-7; a possible D gene is TRBD2 (6 bases). V was trimmed by 8 bases and J by 1 base, leaving 12 bases between them. Germline V lookup: CDR1 LNHNV, CDR2 YYDKDF (reference sequence). The CDR3 sequence is 13 residues long. For the CDR3, the DNA is TGTGCCACCGGGCCCCGGGAGTCCTACGAGCAGTACTTC. It codes for CATGPRESYEQYF.

There are a few counts of this clonotype. This chain uses TRBV14 with TRBJ2-1, with TRBD2 matching over 13 bases. There are 15 residues in the CDR3. Trimming took 4 bases from V and 6 from J; bases not matched to a gene: 3. The germline V gene encodes CDR1 SGHDN and CDR2 FVKESK. CDR3 DNA: TGTGCCAGCAGCCGGCGACTAGCGGGAGGCAATGAGCAGTTCTTC. Translated, it gives CASSRRLAGGNEQFF.

The chain uses TRBV20-1 and TRBJ2-1; 12 bases fit TRBD2. J gave up 13 bases and V 5 bases, and 9 bases lay outside the gene matches. The CDR3 length is 13 residues. CDR1 is DFQATT, CDR2 SNEGSKA, per germline (reference sequence). CDR3 protein: CSAPRLAGVEQFF. The CDR3 DNA sequence: TGCAGTGCTCCTCGACTAGCGGGAGTCGAACAGTTCTTC.

This clonotype occurred a few times. The chain carries TRBV5-1 and TRBJ2-3; 9 bases fit TRBD2. The germline CDR1 and CDR2 sequences are SGHRS and YFSETQ. This CDR3 contains 16 residues. V shed 3 bases, J shed 3 bases, and the junction held 8 bases outside the gene matches. CDR3 sequence (DNA): TGCGCCAGCAGCTCCTTAGCGGGAGCGAGGACAGATACGCAGTATTTT. This gives the protein CASSSLAGARTDTQYF.

The chain links TRBV30 to TRBJ1-2, with D perhaps TRBD1 (5 bases). With 3 bases removed from V and 3 bases from J, the gap between germline ends came to 11 bases. This CDR3 comprises 13 residues. CDR1 and CDR2 from the germline V gene are GTSNPN and SVGIG (reference sequence). The CDR3: CAWRVGGDYGYTF. CDR3 coding DNA: TGTGCCTGGAGAGTCGGGGGGGACTATGGCTACACCTTC.

This clonotype was seen a handful of times. V gene TRBV7-9 combines with J gene TRBJ2-7; 8 bases agree with TRBD2. CDR1 and CDR2 from the germline V gene are SEHNR and FQNEAQ (reference sequence). This CDR3 region has 16 residues. Trimming cost V 1 base and J 2 bases; bases outside gene matches: 7. The chain's CDR3 is CASSLGLREATYEQYF. CDR3 nucleotides: TGTGCCAGCAGCTTAGGGTTGCGGGAGGCGACCTACGAGCAGTACTTC. Based on the CDR3 plus reference TRBV7-9 and TRBJ2-7, the full variable domain is DTGVSQNPRHKITKRGQNVTFRCDPISEHNRLYWYRQTLGQGPEFLTYFQNEAQLEKSRLLSDRFSAERPKGSFSTLEIQRTEQGDSAMYLCASSLGLREATYEQYFGPGTRLTVT.

This clonotype was counted at least ten times. CDR3 nucleotide sequence: TGTGCCAGCAGTTCATCCTCGGGACAGGGTAATGAAAAACTGTTTTTT. Protein: CASSSSSGQGNEKLFF. The rearrangement joins TRBV12-3 or TRBV12-4 to TRBJ1-4, with 9 nucleotides matching TRBD1. The length of the CDR3 is 16 residues. After removal of 4 bases from V and 4 bases from J, the junction contained 7 bases not matched to a gene.

The V call is TRBV29-1, the J call TRBJ2-3; D may correspond to TRBD1 or TRBD2 (7 bases each). In germline, CDR1 is SQVTM, CDR2 ANQGSEA. This CDR3 region has 12 residues. Trimming cost V 4 bases and J 6 bases, with 11 bases left between them. The CDR3 DNA reads TGCAGCGTTGCTCAGGGGGGGGATACGCAGTATTTT. Its translation is CSVAQGGDTQYF.

This clonotype came up a few times. This chain uses TRBV12-3 or TRBV12-4 with TRBJ2-1, with 9 nucleotides matching TRBD2. The CDR3 loop spans 14 amino acids. Trimming at V came to 6 bases and at J to 8 bases, leaving 8 bases not matched to a gene. The CDR3: CASSGTSRNYEQFF. In nucleotides, the CDR3 is TGTGCCAGCAGCGGGACTAGCAGGAACTATGAGCAGTTCTTC.